This TCR beta chain appears in the sequencing data of a study of shared T cell receptors in the human thymus. Sequencing used immunoSEQ multiplex PCR; TCRdb keeps in-frame clones, though not all of them. The sample has approximately 580,000 clones, approximately 80% seen once; the top ten hold 0.01% to 0.015%. Looked up from germline, CDR1 is SGHTS and CDR2 is YDEGEE. This CDR3 is built from 16 residues. V shed 5 bases and J 7 bases; nucleotides not matched to a gene: 13. The sample also formed part of further work on human thymus T cells. In that study: Thymus pieces cut out during corrective heart surgery were the tissue that was used. Among unrelated individuals, related research reported thymic repertoires that overlapped highly.

The chain carries TRBV5-8 and TRBJ2-1, with TRBD2 identical over 9 bases. The receptor was isolated from a boy younger than two with a congenital heart defect. Sequenced sample: thymocytes. In DNA form, the CDR3 reads TGTGCCAGCAGTTCAAGGCGCGGGAGGGCCGGGAATGAGCAGTTCTTC. Translation gives CASSSRRGRAGNEQFF.